These T cell receptor beta chains were read from a single sample in a study of blood T cell repertoires in COVID-19. Assay: immunoSEQ multiplex PCR; the TCRdb copy retains only in-frame clones and omits some. The table shows 200,000 to 250,000 clones, with about nine tenths occurring only once. The sample consisted of peripheral blood. These receptors were taken from a woman aged 55 to 70 with acute or convalescent COVID-19. Each CDR3 is given with its conserved first and last residue.

cdr3_length: 14; j_call: TRBJ2-7; v_call: TRBV10-3; cdr3_aa: CAISESGLSGEQYF
cdr3_length: 14; j_call: TRBJ1-3; v_call: TRBV5-1; cdr3_aa: CASQGGPSGNTIYF
cdr3_length: 14; j_call: TRBJ1-1; v_call: TRBV7-9; cdr3_aa: CASSPGGSAKEAFF
cdr3_length: 15; j_call: TRBJ1-1; v_call: TRBV18; cdr3_aa: CASTAGSTGGTEAFF
cdr3_length: 11; j_call: TRBJ1-5; v_call: TRBV2; cdr3_aa: CASSERSFQHF
cdr3_length: 18; j_call: TRBJ1-6; v_call: TRBV7-6; cdr3_aa: CASSRRTRGQADNSPLHF
cdr3_length: 15; j_call: TRBJ2-7; v_call: TRBV27; cdr3_aa: CASSPGQGKAYEQYF
cdr3_length: 16; j_call: TRBJ2-3; v_call: TRBV5-1; cdr3_aa: CASSLEGNRRTDTQYF
cdr3_length: 18; j_call: TRBJ2-2; v_call: TRBV29-1; cdr3_aa: CSVYDGTPGPRSTGELFF
cdr3_length: 13; j_call: TRBJ1-2; v_call: TRBV7-2; cdr3_aa: CASSPDRNYGYTF
cdr3_length: 16; j_call: TRBJ1-4; v_call: TRBV14; cdr3_aa: CASSKARQGGSEKLFF
cdr3_length: 17; j_call: TRBJ1-5; v_call: TRBV1; cdr3_aa: CTSSQVLQGTPIPPQHF
cdr3_length: 18; j_call: TRBJ2-1; v_call: TRBV28; cdr3_aa: CASSFPRLAAQQYNEQFF
cdr3_length: 16; j_call: TRBJ2-3; v_call: TRBV19; cdr3_aa: CASSIRKTGVTDTQYF
cdr3_length: 14; j_call: TRBJ2-5; v_call: TRBV5-1; cdr3_aa: CASSPTSGVETQYF
cdr3_length: 15; j_call: TRBJ2-3; v_call: TRBV7-9; cdr3_aa: CASSPRTSGMDTQYF
cdr3_length: 16; j_call: TRBJ2-5; v_call: TRBV7-6; cdr3_aa: CASSLVVGGKGETQYF
cdr3_length: 15; j_call: TRBJ2-1; v_call: TRBV7-8; cdr3_aa: CASSSTGQLYNEQFF
cdr3_length: 13; j_call: TRBJ1-1; v_call: TRBV6-5; cdr3_aa: CASGKTVNTEAFF
cdr3_length: 12; j_call: TRBJ1-5; v_call: TRBV19; cdr3_aa: CASNWRDQPQHF
cdr3_length: 14; j_call: TRBJ2-1; v_call: TRBV30; cdr3_aa: CAWDVAGSSNEQFF
cdr3_length: 14; j_call: TRBJ1-5; v_call: TRBV19; cdr3_aa: CASSTDRVNQPQHF
cdr3_length: 14; j_call: TRBJ2-1; v_call: TRBV18; cdr3_aa: CASSASAGEVEQFF
cdr3_length: 16; j_call: TRBJ1-6; v_call: TRBV5-5; cdr3_aa: CASSHGGGNYNSPLHF
cdr3_length: 16; j_call: TRBJ2-5; v_call: TRBV5-1; cdr3_aa: CASSPGVQSFQETQYF
cdr3_length: 16; j_call: TRBJ1-5; v_call: TRBV4-1; cdr3_aa: CASSHPSGTGGQPQHF
cdr3_length: 18; j_call: TRBJ2-1; v_call: TRBV7-9; cdr3_aa: CASSFDDYQRRLMNEQFF
cdr3_length: 14; j_call: TRBJ2-1; v_call: TRBV11-2; cdr3_aa: CASRVAGGGNEQFF
cdr3_length: 15; j_call: TRBJ2-3; v_call: TRBV19; cdr3_aa: CASTLGASGSDTQYF
cdr3_length: 16; j_call: TRBJ2-1; v_call: TRBV19; cdr3_aa: CASSMLRLAGAGEQFF
cdr3_length: 15; j_call: TRBJ1-6; v_call: TRBV3-1/TRBV3-2; cdr3_aa: CASSRVLMVNSPLHF
cdr3_length: 15; j_call: TRBJ2-1; v_call: TRBV18; cdr3_aa: CASSLLAGGDNEQFF
cdr3_length: 15; j_call: TRBJ1-6; v_call: TRBV19; cdr3_aa: CASSMGNRGNSPLHF
cdr3_length: 19; j_call: TRBJ1-1; v_call: TRBV27; cdr3_aa: CATALKPGQGAHGLTEAFF
cdr3_length: 15; j_call: TRBJ2-1; v_call: TRBV11-1; cdr3_aa: CASSLDRVSYNEQFF
cdr3_length: 14; j_call: TRBJ2-1; v_call: TRBV6-6; cdr3_aa: CASRTSGQDNEQFF
cdr3_length: 17; j_call: TRBJ2-7; v_call: TRBV28; cdr3_aa: CASSFGGIGQGAWEQYF